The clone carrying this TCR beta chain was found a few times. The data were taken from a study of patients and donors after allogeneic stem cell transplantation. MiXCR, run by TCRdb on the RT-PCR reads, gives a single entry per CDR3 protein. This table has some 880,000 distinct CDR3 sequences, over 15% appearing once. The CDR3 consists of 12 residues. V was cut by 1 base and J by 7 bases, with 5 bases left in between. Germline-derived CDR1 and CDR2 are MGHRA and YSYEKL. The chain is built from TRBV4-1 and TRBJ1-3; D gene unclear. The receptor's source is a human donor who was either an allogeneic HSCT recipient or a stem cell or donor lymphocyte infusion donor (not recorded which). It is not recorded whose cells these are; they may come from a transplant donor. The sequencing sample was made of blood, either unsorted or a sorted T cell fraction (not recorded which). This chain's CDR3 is CASSQARNTIYF. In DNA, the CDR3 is TGCGCCAGCAGCCAAGCCCGGAACACCATATATTTT.